A single T cell receptor (beta chain) is shown here with its context. Its antigen has not been determined. The record has no base qualities; no much larger clone is one base away. The sample comes from a study of control samples from healthy donors and cancer patients (dated by TCRdb to 2020 to 2021). At the junction V is shortened by 7 bases and J by 1 base, with 11 bases in between. CDR1 SGHRS and CDR2 YFSETQ are derived from the germline V gene. Including cysteine and phenylalanine, the CDR3 has 13 amino acids. Only the CDR3 portion is preserved as DNA: 39 bases, with reading frame beginning at the first base. Receptors were amplified or captured by the immunoSEQ multiplex PCR assay. This is the immuneACCESS table as TCRdb keeps it, with only in-frame sequences that have V and J called. A part of the clones is gone; compared with another copy, unresolved V genes explain less than half, and the rest is unexplained. A total of 150,000 to 200,000 clones appear in this sample, about 90% of them only once. Around 2% of the sample belongs to the ten largest clones.

The sample consisted of blood. The clonotype originates from a middle-aged woman in good health. The rearranged chain carries TRBV5-1 and TRBJ1-1; matching of 5 bases hints at TRBD1 as the D gene. CDR3 loop: CASGVGGNTEAFF. The bases are TGCGCCAGCGGCGTTGGGGGGAACACTGAAGCTTTCTTT.